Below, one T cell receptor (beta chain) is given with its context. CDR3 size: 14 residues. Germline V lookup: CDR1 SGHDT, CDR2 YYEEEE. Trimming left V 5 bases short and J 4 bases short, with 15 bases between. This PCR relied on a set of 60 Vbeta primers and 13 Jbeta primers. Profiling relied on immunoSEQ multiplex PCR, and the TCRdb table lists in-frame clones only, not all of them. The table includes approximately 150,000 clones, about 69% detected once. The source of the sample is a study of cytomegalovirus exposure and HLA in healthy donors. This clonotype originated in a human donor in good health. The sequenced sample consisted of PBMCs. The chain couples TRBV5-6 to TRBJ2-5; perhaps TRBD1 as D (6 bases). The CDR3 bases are TGTGCCAGCAGTCTAGGGGGATGGAGAGAGACCCAGTACTTC. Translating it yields CASSLGGWRETQYF.